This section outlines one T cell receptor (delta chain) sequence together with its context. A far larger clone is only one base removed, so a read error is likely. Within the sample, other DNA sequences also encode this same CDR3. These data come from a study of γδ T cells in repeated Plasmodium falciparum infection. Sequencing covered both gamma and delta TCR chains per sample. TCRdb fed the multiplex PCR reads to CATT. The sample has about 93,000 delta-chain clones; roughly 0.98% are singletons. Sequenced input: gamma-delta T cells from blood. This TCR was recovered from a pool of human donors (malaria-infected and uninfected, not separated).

DNA for the CDR3: TGTGCCTGTGACACCAGGGTCTTCAACTGGGGGACAACGCGTGACTCCTGGGATACCCGACAGATGTTTTTC. This translates into CACDTRVFNWGTTRDSWDTRQMFF. V gene TRDV2 combines with J gene TRDJ3; 9 nucleotides match TRDD3. Here the J gene came from matching the DNA to germline, since TCRdb omits it. Germline CDR1 and CDR2: GEAIGNYY and EKD. This CDR3 contains 24 residues.